The 4 T cell receptor beta chains reported below all come from one sample, sequenced in a study of Graves' ophthalmopathy and Graves' hyperthyroidism. Scientists amplified the TCR beta CDR3 regions from RNA transcripts. The library came from an HTBI-primed first-round RT-PCR and a second-round multiplex PCR. TCRdb re-analysed the multiplex PCR reads in MiXCR, keeping a single row per CDR3 protein. Found here are 300,000 to 400,000 distinct CDR3 sequences, about a sixth of them singletons; the top ten hold approximately 13%. Input material: peripheral blood. The origin of the receptors is an adult man with Graves' ophthalmopathy.

This clonotype was recorded at least ten times. This chain uses TRBV6-2 or TRBV6-3 with TRBJ1-1; 7 positions agree with TRBD1. Germline CDR1 and CDR2: MNHEY and SVGEGT. This CDR3 is 13 amino acids long. The V gene end was trimmed by 6 bases and the J gene end by 4 bases; junction bases not matched to a gene: 5. The CDR3 sequence: CASRRQGVTEAFF. The CDR3 DNA follows: TGTGCCAGCAGACGACAGGGTGTCACTGAAGCTTTCTTT.

The sample holds many counts of this clonotype. The chain carries TRBV12-3 or TRBV12-4 and TRBJ1-3, with D perhaps matching TRBD1 (5 bases). The CDR3 runs 14 residues. With 8 bases removed from V and 6 bases from J, the gap between germline ends came to 17 bases. The CDR3, as DNA: TGTGCCAGCTCTATGGGACGGCCCACAAACACCATATATTTT. Translation: CASSMGRPTNTIYF.

This clonotype was recorded many times. The genes are TRBV11-2 and TRBJ2-7; TRBD2 is a possible D gene (6 bases). V was trimmed by 5 bases and J by 3 bases, leaving 11 bases between them. The germline V gene encodes CDR1 SGHAT and CDR2 FQNNGV. The CDR3 is 13 residues long. CDR3 loop: CASSPGVFYEQYF. The CDR3 coding sequence is TGTGCCAGCAGCCCGGGGGTGTTCTACGAGCAGTACTTC. Complete variable domain (other parts from reference TRBV11-2 and TRBJ2-7): EAGVAQSPRYKIIEKRQSVAFWCNPISGHATLYWYQQILGQGPKLLIQFQNNGVVDDSQLPKDRFSAERLKGVDSTLKIQPAKLEDSAVYLCASSPGVFYEQYFGPGTRLTVT.

This clonotype was counted a few times. The rearrangement joins TRBV7-8 to TRBJ2-5, with unresolved D. The CDR3 spans 12 residues. Deletions cut 8 bases from V and 1 base from J, with 8 bases between. The germline CDR1 and CDR2 sequences are SGHVS and FQNEAQ. The CDR3 spells CASGPFQETQYF. CDR3 sequence (DNA): TGTGCCAGCGGACCTTTCCAAGAGACCCAGTACTTC.